This T cell receptor (beta chain) was recovered during a study of shared clonotypes between healthy human individuals. Sequencing used immunoSEQ multiplex PCR; TCRdb keeps in-frame clones, though not all of them. The data contain 550,000 to 850,000 clones, roughly 72% of them seen just once; the ten biggest clones take up approximately 1.8%. The TCR was taken from a woman aged 25 to 39 in good health. What was sequenced was memory CD4+ T cells sorted from blood. Subset given: CD45RA-negative fraction.

The DNA for the CDR3 is TGCGCCAGCAGCAAATTTCGGGACAGCACTACCGAGCAGTACTTC. Amino acids: CASSKFRDSTTEQYF. The chain uses TRBV10-1 and TRBJ2-7; 7 bases agree with TRBD1. Trimming at V came to 6 bases and at J to 6 bases, leaving 14 bases not matched to a gene. The germline CDR1 and CDR2 sequences are WNHNN and SYGVQD (reference sequence). This CDR3 has 15 residues.